This T cell receptor beta chain was identified in a study of early T cells in non-severe SARS-CoV-2 infection. Across the study: The chains were unpaired, and the sequenced material was bulk RNA from unsorted whole blood.

Overall study results and limits: The VDJdb matching leaned toward anti-spike CD8 responses and overlooked private and CD4 specificities.

This clonotype showed up just a few times. Antigen specificity is unknown. V was shortened by 0 bases and J by 10 bases, with 18 bases between the two germline ends. There are 15 residues in the CDR3. Germline V lookup: CDR1 LGHNA, CDR2 YNFKEQ. Individual cDNA molecules carried attached unique molecular identifiers. MiXCR, applied by TCRdb to the 5' RACE reads, yields one record per CDR3 protein. The table shows around 30,000 distinct CDR3 sequences, with 9% occurring only once. The source is an adult who was a healthcare worker with PCR-confirmed SARS-CoV-2 infection or an uninfected control (not recorded which). The chain has TRBV4-2 and TRBJ1-1; D might be TRBD1 (5 bases). Specimen: whole blood. The CDR3 loop is CASSQDSNTRGGAFF. CDR3 DNA: TGTGCCAGCAGCCAAGATTCTAACACCCGTGGGGGAGCTTTCTTT.